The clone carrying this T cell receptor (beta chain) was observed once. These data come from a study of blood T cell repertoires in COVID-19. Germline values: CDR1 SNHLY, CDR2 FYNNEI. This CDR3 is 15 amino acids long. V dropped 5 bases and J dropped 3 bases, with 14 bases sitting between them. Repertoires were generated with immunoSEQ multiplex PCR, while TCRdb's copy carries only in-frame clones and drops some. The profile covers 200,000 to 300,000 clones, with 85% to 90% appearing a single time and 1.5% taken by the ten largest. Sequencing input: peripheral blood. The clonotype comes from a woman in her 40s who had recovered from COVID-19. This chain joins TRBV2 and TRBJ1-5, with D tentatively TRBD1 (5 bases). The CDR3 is CASSKESGNNQPQHF. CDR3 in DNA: TGTGCCAGCAGTAAGGAATCAGGGAACAATCAGCCCCAGCATTTT.